Described below is a single T cell receptor (beta chain) sequence and its context. Noted treatment: 15 to 20 received Ad26.COV2.S at low or high dose, single or two shots; about five received placebo; per-sample allocation not given. Following the first vaccine or placebo injection, samples were taken on day 63. An Ad26 vector was used to express Wuhan-strain SARS-CoV-2 spike as the vaccine. The record originates from a study of Ad26.COV2.S vaccination and SARS-CoV-2 variants. The length of the CDR3 is 14 residues. The V end lost 5 bases, the J end lost 5 bases, and 15 bases lay between the germline ends. The germline gives CDR1 SEHNR, CDR2 FQNEAQ (reference sequence). The method was immunoSEQ multiplex PCR; TCRdb's version includes in-frame clones alone and lacks a portion of them. The data contain about 390,000 clones, roughly nine tenths of them singletons.

The sequencing here drew on peripheral blood, taken in a trial of Ad26.COV2.S vaccine versus placebo. The chain is built from TRBV7-9 and TRBJ2-5; tentative D call: TRBD1 (6 bases). The TCR originated in a person between 18 and 60 years old who received the Ad26.COV2.S COVID-19 vaccine or a placebo. CDR3 coding DNA: TGTGCCAGCAGCGGGGACAACCACGGGGAGACCCAGTACTTC. As protein: CASSGDNHGETQYF.